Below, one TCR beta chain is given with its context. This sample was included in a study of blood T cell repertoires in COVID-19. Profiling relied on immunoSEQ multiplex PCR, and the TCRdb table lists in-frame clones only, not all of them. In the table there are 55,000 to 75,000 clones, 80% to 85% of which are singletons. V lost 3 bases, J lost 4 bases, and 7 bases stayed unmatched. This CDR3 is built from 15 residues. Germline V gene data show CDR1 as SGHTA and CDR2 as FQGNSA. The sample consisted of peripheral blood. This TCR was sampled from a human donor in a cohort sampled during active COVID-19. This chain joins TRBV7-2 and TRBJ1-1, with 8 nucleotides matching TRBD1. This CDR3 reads CASSFSGGVSTEAFF. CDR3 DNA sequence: TGTGCCAGCAGCTTTTCAGGGGGCGTAAGCACTGAAGCTTTCTTT.